This T cell receptor (beta chain) came from a study of blood T cell repertoires in COVID-19. Study details: The study drew acute and convalescent COVID-19 samples from the United States, Italy and Spain. T cells, B-cell-depleted T cells, or PBMCs supplied cDNA or gDNA.

Source study methods: Amplification of reference gene primers was used by the study to estimate nucleated cell counts. Sequencing was performed with immunoSEQ multiplex PCR; in TCRdb, only in-frame clones are kept and a portion is missing. The D gene and trimming were derived from the DNA, and the V and J assignments and clone size from that table. The repertoire holds about 250,000 clones, with roughly 89% as singletons. V dropped 2 bases and J dropped 4 bases, with 9 bases sitting between them. CDR1 and CDR2 (germline): MNHEY, SVGAGI. The CDR3 is made up of 14 amino acids. Sequenced sample: peripheral blood. The chain employs TRBV6-5 and TRBJ1-5; D is uncertain. The receptor was derived from a woman between 40 and 55 years old who had recovered from COVID-19. For the CDR3, the DNA is TGTGCCAGCAGTTACACCGGTCCGAATCAGCCCCAGCATTTT. Translation: CASSYTGPNQPQHF.